This TCR beta chain is from a study of T cell responses to AZD1222 COVID-19 vaccine. Study-level results: Seropositivity was recorded at baseline in only 6 or 7 AZD1222 recipients.

Libraries were prepared by immunoSEQ multiplex PCR; TCRdb keeps only in-frame clonotypes and omits some of them. The data contain roughly 80,000 clones, approximately 90% of them singletons. Comment on this clone: The antigen is undetermined.

The CDR3 is 20 amino acids. The trim removed 1 base at V and 0 bases at J, leaving 16 bases unmatched. The germline gives CDR1 KGHSH, CDR2 LQKENI. The TCR sequence derives from an adult who received the AZD1222 COVID-19 vaccine. The chain is built from TRBV18 and TRBJ2-7; 9 bases align to TRBD1. The material sequenced was peripheral blood, taken 28 days after the second AZD1222 dose. The CDR3 loop is CASSPRPPGQGWGSSYEQYF. The CDR3 DNA reads as TGTGCCAGCTCACCACGCCCACCGGGACAGGGATGGGGTAGCTCCTACGAGCAGTACTTC.